This T cell receptor beta chain was documented in a study of T cell responses to AZD1222 COVID-19 vaccine. Study-level results: Donors were largely white British and mainly female; clonal diversity was possibly underestimated. Reportedly, close to half of spike-specific TCRs are directed against unmutated variant regions. CD4 TCRs associated with vaccination spanned spike, dominating at 160-218 and 743-854.

Profiled with immunoSEQ multiplex PCR; TCRdb holds only in-frame clones, not every one. The sample consists of approximately 120,000 clones, approximately 89% of them appearing once. As regards this clone: Its antigen is unknown.

From germline, CDR1 is MDHEN and CDR2 SYDVKM. The V end lost 6 bases, the J end lost 3 bases, and 15 bases lay between the germline ends. The CDR3 loop spans 15 amino acids. The TCR sequence derives from an adult who received the AZD1222 COVID-19 vaccine. The V and J genes are TRBV28 and TRBJ1-5; D is ambiguous. Sequences were derived from peripheral blood, sampled 28 days after the second AZD1222 dose. Written as DNA, the CDR3 is TGTGCCAGCAGGCCGACACGGGCCTCCAATCAGCCCCAGCATTTT. It specifies CASRPTRASNQPQHF.